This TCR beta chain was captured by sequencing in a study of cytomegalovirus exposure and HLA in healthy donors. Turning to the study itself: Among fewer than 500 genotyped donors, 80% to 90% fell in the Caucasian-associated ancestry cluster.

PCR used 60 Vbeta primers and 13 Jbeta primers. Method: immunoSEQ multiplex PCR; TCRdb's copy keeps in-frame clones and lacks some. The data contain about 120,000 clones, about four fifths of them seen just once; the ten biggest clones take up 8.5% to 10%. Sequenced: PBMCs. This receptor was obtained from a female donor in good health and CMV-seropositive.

CDR3 residues: CASMDREILGAKNIQYF. DNA for the CDR3: TGTGCCAGTATGGACAGGGAAATCTTAGGGGCCAAAAACATTCAGTACTTC. This chain uses TRBV19 with TRBJ2-4; 8 bases match TRBD1. V shed 7 bases and J 1 base; nucleotides not matched to a gene: 12. Germline V gene lookup returns CDR1 LNHDA and CDR2 SQIVND (reference sequence). The CDR3 spans 17 residues.